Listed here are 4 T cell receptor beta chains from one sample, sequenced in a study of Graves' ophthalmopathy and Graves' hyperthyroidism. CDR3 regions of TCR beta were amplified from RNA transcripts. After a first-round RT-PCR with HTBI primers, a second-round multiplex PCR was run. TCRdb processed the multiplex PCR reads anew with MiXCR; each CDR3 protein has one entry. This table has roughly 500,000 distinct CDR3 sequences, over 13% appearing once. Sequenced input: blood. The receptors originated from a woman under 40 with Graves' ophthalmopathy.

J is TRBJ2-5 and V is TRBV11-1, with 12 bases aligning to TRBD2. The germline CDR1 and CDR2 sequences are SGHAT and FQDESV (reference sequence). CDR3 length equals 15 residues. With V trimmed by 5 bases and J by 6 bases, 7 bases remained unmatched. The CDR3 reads CASSQLAGGGQTQYF. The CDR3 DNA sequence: TGTGCCAGCAGCCAACTAGCGGGGGGTGGACAGACCCAGTACTTC.

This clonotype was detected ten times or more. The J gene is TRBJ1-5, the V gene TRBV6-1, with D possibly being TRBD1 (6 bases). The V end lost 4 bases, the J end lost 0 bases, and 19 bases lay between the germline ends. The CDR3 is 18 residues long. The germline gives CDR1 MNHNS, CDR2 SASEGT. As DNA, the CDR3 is TGTGCCAGCAGTGGGGATAGACAGGTCTTTTTTAGCAATCAGCCCCAGCATTTT. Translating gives CASSGDRQVFFSNQPQHF.

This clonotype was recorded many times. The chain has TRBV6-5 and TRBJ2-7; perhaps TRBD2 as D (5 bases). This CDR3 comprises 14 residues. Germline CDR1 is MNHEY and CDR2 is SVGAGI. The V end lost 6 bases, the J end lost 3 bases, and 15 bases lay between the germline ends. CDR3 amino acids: CASSPGGLYYEQYF. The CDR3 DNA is TGTGCCAGCAGCCCCGGCGGGCTCTACTACGAGCAGTACTTC.

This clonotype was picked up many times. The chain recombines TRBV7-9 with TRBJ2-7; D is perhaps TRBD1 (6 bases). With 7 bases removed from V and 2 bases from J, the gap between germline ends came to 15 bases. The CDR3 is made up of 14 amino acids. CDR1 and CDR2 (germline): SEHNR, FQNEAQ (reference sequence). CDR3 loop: CASNRLGQTYEQYF. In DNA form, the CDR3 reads TGTGCCAGCAACCGACTTGGACAGACCTACGAGCAGTACTTC.